These 29 T cell receptor beta chains were sequenced from one sample in a study of T cell responses to AZD1222 COVID-19 vaccine. Using immunoSEQ multiplex PCR, the repertoire was profiled, and TCRdb retains in-frame clones only, with some absent. Of 130,000 or so clones in the sample, about 90% were seen once. This specimen was peripheral blood, taken on day 0 of AZD1222 vaccination. The receptors derive from an adult in good health.

This chain links TRBV4-2 with TRBJ2-3, with D tentatively TRBD1 or TRBD2 (5 bases each). Germline CDR1 and CDR2: LGHNA and YNFKEQ. The V end was cut by 3 bases, the J end by 3 bases, with 19 bases between. The CDR3 is 17 amino acids. The CDR3 protein is CASSQTPTGGGTDTQYF. In DNA form, the CDR3 reads TGTGCCAGCAGCCAGACCCCGACTGGGGGTGGGACAGATACGCAGTATTTT.

The chain links TRBV5-4 to TRBJ2-5; 8 nucleotides line up with TRBD2. This CDR3 contains 15 residues. Germline V lookup: CDR1 SGHNT, CDR2 YYREEE (reference sequence). Losses at the gene ends were 4 bases for V and 4 bases for J; bases not matched to a gene: 9. This chain's CDR3 is CASSRVGGAGETQYF. CDR3 nucleotide sequence: TGTGCCAGCAGCCGTGTCGGGGGGGCGGGAGAGACCCAGTACTTC.

The chain carries TRBV7-9 and TRBJ2-2; TRBD1 agrees at 7 bases. This CDR3 region has 13 residues. The ends lost 7 bases at V and 6 bases at J; junction bases unmatched: 5. The V gene's germline CDR1 is SEHNR and CDR2 FQNEAQ (reference sequence). As DNA, the CDR3 is TGTGCCAGCAACTTCGGACAGGCCGGGGAGCTGTTTTTT. It specifies CASNFGQAGELFF.

The table lists this clone with a few counts. J is TRBJ1-2 and V is TRBV11-2; the D gene is possibly TRBD1 (5 bases). V was cut by 5 bases and J by 6 bases, with 10 bases left in between. This CDR3 is built from 12 residues. Germline V gene lookup returns CDR1 SGHAT and CDR2 FQNNGV. The CDR3 DNA reads TGTGCCAGCAGCCCCGAAGGGGATGGCTACACCTTC. It translates to CASSPEGDGYTF.

The CDR3 region is CASSFDPAAMGNEQFF. CDR3 in DNA: TGTGCCAGCAGCTTCGATCCGGCGGCTATGGGCAATGAGCAGTTCTTC. The J gene is TRBJ2-1, the V gene TRBV7-2; no clear D. The CDR3 consists of 16 residues. CDR1 and CDR2 from the germline V gene are SGHTA and FQGNSA. V lost 3 bases and J 6 bases, leaving 18 bases between the germline ends.

The rearrangement joins TRBV6-5 to TRBJ2-3, with TRBD2 identical over 7 bases. V lost 0 bases and J lost 4; bases outside the gene matches: 7. CDR1 and CDR2 from the germline V gene are MNHEY and SVGAGI. The CDR3 consists of 16 residues. The CDR3 DNA reads as TGTGCCAGCAGTTACTCGGTTAGCGGGTTGTCAGATACGCAGTATTTT. Amino acids: CASSYSVSGLSDTQYF.

The J gene is TRBJ2-1, the V gene TRBV18; TRBD1 matches 9 bases. The germline CDR1 and CDR2 sequences are KGHSH and LQKENI. V shed 4 bases, J shed 3 bases, and the junction held 10 bases outside the gene matches. The CDR3 extends over 17 amino acids. CDR3 bases: TGTGCCAGCTCACTCCTCGCGGGACAGGGAGTCTACAATGAGCAGTTCTTC. Encoded protein: CASSLLAGQGVYNEQFF.

This clone was observed once. The chain carries TRBV5-1 and TRBJ1-1, with D uncertain. The V and J ends lost 0 bases and 1 base respectively, with 7 bases between them. CDR1 SGHRS and CDR2 YFSETQ come from the germline V gene. This CDR3 has 14 amino acids. The CDR3 loop is CASSLALGNTEAFF. For the CDR3, the DNA is TGCGCCAGCAGCTTGGCCTTGGGGAACACTGAAGCTTTCTTT.

The table lists this clone with a count of one. The rearrangement joins TRBV28 to TRBJ2-5; TRBD2 matches at 9 bases. The CDR3 loop spans 15 amino acids. CDR1 is MDHEN, CDR2 SYDVKM, per germline. J was trimmed by 1 base and V by 3 bases; bases with no gene match: 3. The CDR3 region is CASSLISGGQETQYF. CDR3 DNA: TGTGCCAGCAGTTTGATTAGCGGGGGCCAAGAGACCCAGTACTTC.

This chain joins TRBV7-2 and TRBJ1-5, with 8 bases identical to TRBD1. The V and J ends lost 5 bases and 3 bases, in that order; junction bases with no gene match: 6. Germline-derived CDR1 and CDR2 are SGHTA and FQGNSA. The CDR3 spans 15 residues. The CDR3, as DNA: TGTGCCAGCAGCCGGACAGGGAGGCCCAATCAGCCCCAGCATTTT. Translating it yields CASSRTGRPNQPQHF. Drawing the rest from reference TRBV7-2 and TRBJ1-5, the complete variable domain is GAGVSQSPSNKVTEKGKDVELRCDPISGHTALYWYRQSLGQGLEFLIYFQGNSAPDKSGLPSDRFSAERTGGSVSTLTIQRTQQEDSAVYLCASSRTGRPNQPQHFGDGTRLSIL.

This rearrangement joins TRBV7-2 to TRBJ2-3; perhaps TRBD2 as D (5 bases). The CDR3 length is 15 residues. Per germline, CDR1 SGHTA and CDR2 FQGNSA. V lost 5 bases and J 1 base, leaving 13 bases between the germline ends. CDR3 in DNA: TGTGCCAGCAGCCTAAGGGTGAGGGGCACAGATACGCAGTATTTT. Translation: CASSLRVRGTDTQYF.

The V gene is TRBV19, the J gene TRBJ2-5; D unresolved. The CDR3 has 13 amino acids. The V gene's germline CDR1 is LNHDA and CDR2 SQIVND (reference sequence). Trimming removed 2 bases at V and 3 bases at J, with 7 bases between. The CDR3 is CASSIMTEETQYF. The CDR3 DNA is TGTGCCAGTAGTATAATGACGGAAGAGACCCAGTACTTC.

The chain combines TRBV12-3 or TRBV12-4 with TRBJ2-3; D ambiguous. The CDR3 consists of 13 residues. Trimming cost V 1 base and J 6 bases, with 8 bases left between them. The CDR3, as DNA: TGTGCCAGCAGTTTAGTACCCGGGGATACGCAGTATTTT. Translated: CASSLVPGDTQYF.

The chain couples TRBV4-2 to TRBJ1-1, with D possibly TRBD1 on 6 matching bases. The CDR3 length is 18 residues. V lost 0 bases and J 7 bases, leaving 24 bases between the germline ends. The germline V gene encodes CDR1 LGHNA and CDR2 YNFKEQ. CDR3 sequence: CASSQELPHQTGPVEAFF. The CDR3 DNA sequence: TGTGCCAGCAGCCAAGAATTGCCCCATCAGACAGGTCCCGTTGAAGCTTTCTTT.

The V and J genes are TRBV12-3 or TRBV12-4 and TRBJ2-4; D is uncertain. V was cut by 4 bases and J by 9 bases, with 13 bases left in between. The CDR3 runs to 13 residues. CDR3 sequence: CASSSLRRAIQYF. The CDR3 DNA is TGTGCCAGCAGTTCCCTCAGAAGGGCCATTCAGTACTTC.

The chain couples TRBV10-3 to TRBJ2-7, with TRBD2 identical over 7 bases. The CDR3 is 14 amino acids. After removal of 4 bases from V and 6 bases from J, the junction contained 9 bases not matched to a gene. In germline, CDR1 is ENHRY, CDR2 SYGVKD. This CDR3 is CAISGRGRDFEQYF. The DNA of the CDR3 is TGTGCCATCAGTGGTAGAGGGAGGGATTTCGAGCAGTACTTC.

V and J are TRBV6-5 and TRBJ1-5; no firm D call. V lost 2 bases, J lost 6 bases, and 17 bases lay in between. Germline V gene lookup returns CDR1 MNHEY and CDR2 SVGAGI. CDR3 length: 16 residues. Here the CDR3 reads CASSYLAPQMGQPQHF. The CDR3 region has the DNA TGTGCCAGCAGTTACCTAGCCCCCCAAATGGGTCAGCCCCAGCATTTT.

The chain is built from TRBV7-2 and TRBJ1-1, with TRBD1 matching 8 bases. Germline CDR1 SGHTA, CDR2 FQGNSA. V lost 4 bases, J lost 7 bases, and 5 bases stayed unmatched. The CDR3 length is 13 residues. CDR3 protein: CASSSSRGLEAFF. The CDR3 region has the DNA TGTGCCAGCAGCTCCAGCAGGGGGCTTGAAGCTTTCTTT.

The chain links TRBV2 to TRBJ2-5, with 7 nucleotides matching TRBD1. V lost 7 bases, J lost 4 bases, and 6 bases stayed unmatched. Germline V lookup: CDR1 SNHLY, CDR2 FYNNEI. The CDR3 has 13 amino acids. The CDR3 reads CASTTDRSETQYF. The CDR3, as DNA: TGTGCCAGCACCACGGACAGGTCAGAGACCCAGTACTTC.

V is TRBV11-3 and J is TRBJ1-6; D is undetermined. The V end was cut by 1 base, the J end by 6 bases, with 7 bases between. The CDR3 length is 14 residues. From germline, CDR1 is SGHNT and CDR2 YENEEA. The CDR3 DNA follows: TGTGCCAGCAGCTTAGGTACTACTAATTCACCCCTCCACTTT. Residues: CASSLGTTNSPLHF.

V gene TRBV11-3 combines with J gene TRBJ2-1; 9 bases match TRBD1. CDR1 SGHNT and CDR2 YENEEA come from the germline V gene. This CDR3 region has 14 residues. After removal of 5 bases from V and 8 bases from J, the junction contained 7 bases not matched to a gene. CDR3 DNA: TGTGCCAGCAGCGACAGGGGGGGCAGTGATGAGCAGTTCTTC. It encodes CASSDRGGSDEQFF.

The rearrangement links TRBV5-6 to TRBJ1-1; 8 nucleotides align to TRBD1. This CDR3 region has 16 residues. Germline V gives CDR1 SGHDT, CDR2 YYEEEE. V shed 4 bases and J 6 bases; nucleotides not matched to a gene: 14. The CDR3 loop is CASSLPTDRVSAEAFF. As DNA, the CDR3 is TGTGCCAGCAGCCTACCTACGGACAGGGTCAGCGCTGAAGCTTTCTTT.

The genes are TRBV6-5 and TRBJ2-3; TRBD1 matches 7 bases. Trimming took 4 bases from V and 4 from J; bases not matched to a gene: 2. CDR3 length: 13 amino acids. Germline V CDR1 and CDR2: MNHEY, SVGAGI. CDR3 bases: TGTGCCAGCAGTTCTGACAGGGCAGATACGCAGTATTTT. It codes for CASSSDRADTQYF.

V gene TRBV29-1 combines with J gene TRBJ1-2; no clear D gene. Trimming shortened V by 1 base and J by 7 bases, and 4 bases separated the two germline ends. The CDR3 loop spans 10 amino acids. Germline V gives CDR1 SQVTM, CDR2 ANQGSEA. The chain's CDR3 is CSVEVVGYTF. For the CDR3, the DNA is TGCAGCGTTGAAGTTGTTGGCTACACCTTC. Together with reference TRBV29-1 and TRBJ1-2, the CDR3 gives the full variable domain: SAVISQKPSRDICQRGTSLTIQCQVDSQVTMMFWYRQQPGQSLTLIATANQGSEATYESGFVIDKFPISRPNLTFSTLTVSNMSPEDSSIYLCSVEVVGYTFGSGTRLTVV.

This chain joins TRBV28 and TRBJ1-6; the D is unclear. V lost 4 bases to trimming and J lost 9 bases, with 10 bases between them. CDR1 MDHEN and CDR2 SYDVKM come from the germline V gene. The CDR3 contains 13 residues. The CDR3 coding sequence is TGTGCCAGCAGTTACCGGTCGAGTTCACCCCTCCACTTT. Translation: CASSYRSSSPLHF.

V is TRBV6-1 and J is TRBJ2-2; a weak D match, TRBD1 (6 bases). Per germline, CDR1 MNHNS and CDR2 SASEGT. This CDR3 contains 16 residues. V lost 4 bases and J 1 base, leaving 13 bases between the germline ends. The CDR3 region is CASSARLDRNTGELFF. The DNA for the CDR3 is TGTGCCAGCAGTGCCCGCCTGGACAGGAACACCGGGGAGCTGTTTTTT.

V usage is TRBV9 and J usage is TRBJ1-5; possible D gene TRBD1, 6 bases. The CDR3 covers 15 residues. Germline V gene data show CDR1 as SGDLS and CDR2 as YYNGEE. Deletions cut 0 bases from V and 4 bases from J, with 11 bases between. The CDR3 DNA sequence: TGTGCCAGCAGCGTAGCTACAGGGTCAAATCAGCCCCAGCATTTT. Translation: CASSVATGSNQPQHF.

The V gene is TRBV7-9, the J gene TRBJ1-5; perhaps TRBD1 as D (5 bases). V lost 0 bases, J lost 14 bases, and 14 bases lay in between. This CDR3 has 13 residues. Germline-derived CDR1 and CDR2 are SEHNR and FQNEAQ (reference sequence). The CDR3 bases are TGTGCCAGCAGCTTAGCTCAAGGGACGGCCGAGCATTTT. Its protein is CASSLAQGTAEHF.

The chain uses TRBV7-9 and TRBJ2-2; D is undetermined. V lost 1 base to trimming and J lost 4 bases, with 10 bases between them. The length of the CDR3 is 15 residues. CDR1 and CDR2 (germline): SEHNR, FQNEAQ (reference sequence). CDR3 residues: CASSLDTKPTGELFF. CDR3 DNA: TGTGCCAGCAGCTTAGACACAAAGCCCACCGGGGAGCTGTTTTTT.